One sample yielded the 16 T cell receptor beta chains listed below, sequenced in a study of identical twins. One entry per CDR3 protein results from TCRdb running MiXCR on the 5' RACE reads. The data show about 810,000 distinct CDR3 sequences, with approximately 13% seen just once and 1.5% to 2% held by the top ten. This sample was also put to use in a study of yellow fever vaccine responses in identical twins.

Material: PBMCs. The receptors stem from a woman under 30 in good health.

The rearrangement joins TRBV28 to TRBJ2-5, with D unclear. CDR3 size: 15 residues. The germline gives CDR1 MDHEN, CDR2 SYDVKM. Trimming removed 5 bases from V and 5 bases from J, with 18 bases in between. The CDR3 here is CASSPRRVVWETQYF. The CDR3 DNA sequence: TGTGCCAGCAGTCCCCGTCGAGTAGTATGGGAGACCCAGTACTTC.

The rearrangement joins TRBV5-1 to TRBJ2-7, with 7 bases identical to TRBD1. V lost 2 bases, J lost 7 bases, and 3 bases stayed unmatched. This CDR3 is 12 amino acids long. Per germline, CDR1 SGHRS and CDR2 YFSETQ. The CDR3 here is CASSFDRAEQYF. CDR3 DNA sequence: TGCGCCAGCAGCTTCGACAGGGCAGAGCAGTACTTC.

The rearrangement joins TRBV12-3 or TRBV12-4 to TRBJ2-7; D is undetermined. V was clipped by 1 base and J by 3 bases, with 7 bases between them. This CDR3 region has 13 residues. The CDR3 DNA sequence: TGTGCCAGCAGTTTAGTAGGGTTCTACGAGCAGTACTTC. Its protein product is CASSLVGFYEQYF.

This clonotype appeared many times. This rearrangement joins TRBV11-2 to TRBJ1-1; D perhaps matches TRBD1 (5 bases). This CDR3 is built from 14 residues. Germline V gives CDR1 SGHAT, CDR2 FQNNGV. V lost 0 bases and J 0 bases, leaving 5 bases between the germline ends. The CDR3 nucleotides are TGTGCCAGCAGCTTAGAAGGGGTGAACACTGAAGCTTTCTTT. Translation: CASSLEGVNTEAFF.

This clonotype was seen at least ten times. The chain has TRBV12-3 or TRBV12-4 and TRBJ1-1, with 8 bases fitting TRBD1. Trimming removed 6 bases from V and 2 bases from J; junction bases left unmatched: 5. The CDR3 runs 14 residues. The chain's CDR3 is CASRTQGVNTEAFF. The CDR3 DNA is TGTGCCAGCAGGACACAGGGGGTTAACACTGAAGCTTTCTTT.

This chain uses TRBV20-1 with TRBJ2-5; D call uncertain. Germline values: CDR1 DFQATT, CDR2 SNEGSKA (reference sequence). This CDR3 comprises 14 residues. Trimming removed 3 bases from V and 5 bases from J, with 16 bases in between. The CDR3 DNA sequence: TGCAGTGCTAGGTCCGATCTAGTCGCGGAGACCCAGTACTTC. Translation: CSARSDLVAETQYF.

This clonotype appeared many times. This chain links TRBV12-3 or TRBV12-4 with TRBJ1-5, with TRBD1 matching over 11 bases. The length of the CDR3 is 14 residues. J was trimmed by 7 bases and V by 6 bases; bases with no gene match: 5. CDR3 DNA: TGTGCCAGCAGCCCGGACAGGGGGCGACAGCCCCAGCATTTT. Protein sequence: CASSPDRGRQPQHF.

The table lists this clonotype with a few counts. The chain carries TRBV19 and TRBJ1-5; D unresolved. Germline V gene sequence: CDR1 LNHDA, CDR2 SQIVND (reference sequence). The V gene lost 8 bases and the J gene lost 0 bases, with 17 bases spanning the gap. This CDR3 comprises 16 residues. CDR3 nucleotides: TGTGCCAGTTCTGCGGCAGGAGGGTATAGCAATCAGCCCCAGCATTTT. Its translation: CASSAAGGYSNQPQHF.

This chain connects TRBV6-1 to TRBJ1-1; no firm D call. The CDR3 covers 14 residues. Looked up from germline, CDR1 is MNHNS and CDR2 is SASEGT. Trimming shortened V by 0 bases and J by 1 base, and 6 bases separated the two germline ends. The CDR3 is CASSEAQPNTEAFF. The CDR3 DNA reads TGTGCCAGCAGTGAAGCACAGCCGAACACTGAAGCTTTCTTT.

The chain uses TRBV20-1 and TRBJ1-1; the match to TRBD1 covers 8 bases. With V trimmed by 1 base and J by 5 bases, 3 bases remained unmatched. The CDR3 extends over 13 amino acids. Germline V lookup: CDR1 DFQATT, CDR2 SNEGSKA (reference sequence). Here the CDR3 reads CSARAGGKTEAFF. DNA for the CDR3: TGCAGTGCTAGAGCAGGGGGCAAAACTGAAGCTTTCTTT.

In its sample, this clonotype was seen a few times. The chain combines TRBV7-3 with TRBJ2-2; 7 bases are a match to TRBD1. CDR1 is SGHTA, CDR2 FQGTGA, per germline. V lost 5 bases and J lost 6; bases outside the gene matches: 9. The CDR3 has 15 amino acids. CDR3 nucleotides: TGTGCCAGCAGCCCCGACAGGGCTCGGTCCGGGGAGCTGTTTTTT. The encoded protein is CASSPDRARSGELFF.

This clonotype was found a few times. This chain links TRBV9 with TRBJ2-2, with D tentatively TRBD2 (6 bases). Germline assignment: CDR1 SGDLS and CDR2 YYNGEE. Trimming shortened V by 2 bases and J by 4 bases, and 15 bases separated the two germline ends. The CDR3 extends over 16 amino acids. The CDR3 DNA is TGTGCCAGCAGCGTTAGGCGGGAACCGCTCACCGGGGAGCTGTTTTTT. The encoded protein is CASSVRREPLTGELFF. Full variable domain (missing parts from reference TRBV9 and TRBJ2-2): DSGVTQTPKHLITATGQRVTLRCSPRSGDLSVYWYQQSLDQGLQFLIQYYNGEERAKGNILERFSAQQFPDLHSELNLSSLELGDSALYFCASSVRREPLTGELFFGEGSRLTVL.

This clonotype was counted a few times. The chain links TRBV20-1 to TRBJ1-1, with D maybe TRBD1 (5 bases). Germline V gives CDR1 DFQATT, CDR2 SNEGSKA (reference sequence). Trimming took 1 base from V and 3 from J, leaving 15 bases between them. The CDR3 has 15 residues. CDR3 loop: CSARVWGHAYTEAFF. Here the CDR3 DNA reads TGCAGTGCTAGAGTTTGGGGCCACGCTTACACTGAAGCTTTCTTT.

This clonotype has at least ten counts. The rearrangement links TRBV28 to TRBJ2-1; possibly TRBD2 for D (6 bases). Germline V CDR1 and CDR2: MDHEN, SYDVKM. The CDR3 is made up of 14 amino acids. V was trimmed by 5 bases and J by 6 bases, leaving 14 bases between them. CDR3 residues: CASSPPGGPNEQFF. The CDR3 DNA reads as TGTGCCAGCAGTCCCCCCGGGGGTCCCAATGAGCAGTTCTTC. The full variable domain, rest sourced from reference TRBV28 and TRBJ2-1, is DVKVTQSSRYLVKRTGEKVFLECVQDMDHENMFWYRQDPGLGLRLIYFSYDVKMKEKGDIPEGYSVSREKKERFSLILESASTNQTSMYLCASSPPGGPNEQFFGPGTRLTVL.

This clonotype has only a few counts. The chain joins TRBV6-5 to TRBJ1-2, with 10 bases fitting TRBD1. The CDR3 extends over 14 amino acids. Trimming took 8 bases from V and 6 from J; bases not matched to a gene: 9. Germline values: CDR1 MNHEY, CDR2 SVGAGI. The CDR3 DNA reads TGTGCCAGCGCTTACGCGACAGGGGGCCATGGCTACACCTTC. Its protein is CASAYATGGHGYTF.

This clonotype has only a few counts. The J gene is TRBJ2-2, the V gene TRBV3-1; tentative D call: TRBD2 (5 bases). Germline CDR1 and CDR2: LGHDT and YNNKEL (reference sequence). This CDR3 has 12 residues. With 1 base removed from V and 13 bases from J, the gap between germline ends came to 10 bases. The CDR3 region is CASSQGGSRLFF. The CDR3 DNA reads TGTGCCAGCAGCCAAGGTGGGAGTCGGCTGTTTTTT.